This TCR beta chain is from a study of tissue T cells after allogeneic stem cell transplantation. Sequenced by immunoSEQ multiplex PCR; TCRdb stores in-frame clones only, minus some. The table includes 42,000 or so clones, over 85% detected once. This clone was picked up one time. The antigen remains unidentified. Study observations and caveats: In patients and mice, blood and spleen missed much of tissue repertoire. Sampling depth was limited, and the cohort was small and clinically varied. Across patients, clones rarely overlapped, yet motif clusters were shared tissue-specifically.

V lost 0 bases, J lost 6 bases, and 13 bases stayed unmatched. Germline V gene lookup returns CDR1 SNHLY and CDR2 FYNNEI. This CDR3 comprises 18 residues. The chain is built from TRBV2 and TRBJ2-4, with 8 nucleotides matching TRBD2. The material was blood, obtained before transplantation. The TCR comes from a woman aged 40-75 years who later had graft-versus-host disease after an allogeneic stem cell transplant. As DNA, the CDR3 is TGTGCCAGCAGTGAAGCGCTTCAGGGACTAGTGTTCATAAACATTCAGTACTTC. Amino acid sequence: CASSEALQGLVFINIQYF.